These T cell receptor beta chains were read from a single sample in a study of blood T cells in healthy people across ages. MiXCR was run by TCRdb on the 5' RACE reads, yielding one entry per CDR3 protein. The data hold 1.5 million to 2 million distinct CDR3 sequences, with roughly two fifths observed a single time. Sequencing was performed on blood. These receptors came from a human donor in good health. The CDR3 runs from the conserved cysteine through the conserved F or W.

14	TRBV4-1	TRBJ1-2	CASRLQGAEDGYTF
15	TRBV9	TRBJ2-1	CASSVDGLDGLRQFF
16	TRBV18	.	CASSSRHNRRNETQYF
14	TRBV12-3/TRBV12-4	TRBJ2-7	CASSLREGFYEQYF
13	TRBV20-1	TRBJ1-4	CSATGSEFEKLVF
13	TRBV12-3/TRBV12-4	TRBJ1-1	CASSLMWDTEAFF
12	TRBV27	TRBJ1-2	CASRQGATGYTF
18	TRBV13	TRBJ2-7	CASSPMLGGGGARYEQYF
17	TRBV28	TRBJ1-2	CASSLFPLERTGRGYTF
16	TRBV6-2/TRBV6-3	TRBJ2-3	CASSYSRGGVTDTQYF
16	TRBV7-9	TRBJ1-2	CASSLGTGSPPYGYTF
17	TRBV14	TRBJ2-3	CASSQDTGARSTDTQYF